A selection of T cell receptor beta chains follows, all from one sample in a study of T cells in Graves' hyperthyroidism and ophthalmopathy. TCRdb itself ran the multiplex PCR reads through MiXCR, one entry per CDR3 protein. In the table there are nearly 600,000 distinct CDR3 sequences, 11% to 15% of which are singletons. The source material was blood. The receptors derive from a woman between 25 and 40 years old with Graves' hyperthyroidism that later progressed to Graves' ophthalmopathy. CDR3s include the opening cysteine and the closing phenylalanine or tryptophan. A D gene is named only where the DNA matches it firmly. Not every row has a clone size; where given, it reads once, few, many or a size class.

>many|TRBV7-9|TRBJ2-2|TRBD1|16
TGTGCCAGCAGCGAAACAGGGGGCGTTAACACCGGGGAGCTGTTTTTT
CASSETGGVNTGELFF
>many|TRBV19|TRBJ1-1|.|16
TGTGCCAGTGGCCCAAGGATCGGGACATCGAACACTGAAGCTTTCTTT
CASGPRIGTSNTEAFF
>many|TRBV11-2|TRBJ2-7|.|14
TGTGCCAGCAGCTCCACGACCGGGTCCTACGAGCAGTACTTC
CASSSTTGSYEQYF
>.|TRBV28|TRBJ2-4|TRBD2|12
TGTGCCAGCGGTGGGACTAGCAGCGTTCAGTACTTC
CASGGTSSVQYF
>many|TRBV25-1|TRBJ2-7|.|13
TGTGCCAGCAGTGAATATCCCCAGGGGGAGCAGTACTTC
CASSEYPQGEQYF
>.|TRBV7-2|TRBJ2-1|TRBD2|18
TGTGCCTGCAGCTTAGGACTAGCGGGAGTCGGTTGGGACAATGAGCAGTTCTTC
CACSLGLAGVGWDNEQFF
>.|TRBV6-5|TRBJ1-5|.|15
TGTGCCGGCAGTTACGGAGGGGAAAGCAATCAGCCCCAGCATTTT
CAGSYGGESNQPQHF
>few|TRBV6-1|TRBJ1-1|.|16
TGTGCCAGCAGTTATTGGTCAGGGTGGCCGAACACTGAAGCTTTCTTT
CASSYWSGWPNTEAFF
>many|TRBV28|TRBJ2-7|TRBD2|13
TGTGCCACCTTTTCTGGGACTACCTACGAGCAGTACTTC
CATFSGTTYEQYF
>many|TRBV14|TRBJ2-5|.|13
TGTGCCAGCAGCCAACAGGGACAAGAGACCCAGTACTTC
CASSQQGQETQYF
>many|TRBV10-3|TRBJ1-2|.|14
TGTGCCATCAGTGAGGAACCGGGCTTTTATGGCTACACCTTC
CAISEEPGFYGYTF
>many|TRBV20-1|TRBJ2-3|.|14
TGCAGTGCTCCAAACCTAGCCTCCGCAGATACGCAGTATTTT
CSAPNLASADTQYF
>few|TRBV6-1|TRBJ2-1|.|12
TGTGCCACCCGGGACCCTAACCATGAGCAGTTCTTC
CATRDPNHEQFF
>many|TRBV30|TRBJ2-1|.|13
TGTGCCTGGAGTGTAGGGTTAAACAATGAGCAGTTCTTC
CAWSVGLNNEQFF
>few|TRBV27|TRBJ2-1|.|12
TGTGCCAGCAATAATGGGGTTAATGAGCAGTTCTTC
CASNNGVNEQFF
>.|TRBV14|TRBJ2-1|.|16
TGTGCCAGCAGCCAAGAATGGCTAGGAACCTACAATGAGCAGTTCTTC
CASSQEWLGTYNEQFF
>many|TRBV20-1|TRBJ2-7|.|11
TGCAGTGCCCCCAATGGGTACGAGCAGTACTTC
CSAPNGYEQYF
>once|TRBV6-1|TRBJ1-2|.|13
TGTGCCAGCAGTGAAACATACACCTATGGCTACACCTTC
CASSETYTYGYTF
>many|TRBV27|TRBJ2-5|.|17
TGTGCCAGCAGGCGAAGGGTTGGGGCCTATGGGGCAGAGACCCAGTATTTC
CASRRRVGAYGAETQYF
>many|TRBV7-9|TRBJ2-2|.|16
TGTGCCAGCAGCTTAGTGGTAGCGGCCACATCCGGGGAGCTGTTTTTT
CASSLVVAATSGELFF
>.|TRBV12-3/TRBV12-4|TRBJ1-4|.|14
TGTGCCAGCAGTCCCCAGGGGTTCGATGAAAAACTGTTTTTT
CASSPQGFDEKLFF
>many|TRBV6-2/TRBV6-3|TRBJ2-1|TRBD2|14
TGTGCCAGCAACAAGCGGGAGGGCCGGGATGAGCAGTTCTTC
CASNKREGRDEQFF
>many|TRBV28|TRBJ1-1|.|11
TGTGCCAGCAGCTGGGAAATGGTTGCTTTCTTT
CASSWEMVAFF
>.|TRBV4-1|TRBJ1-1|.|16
TGCGCCAGCAGCCACCCCCCCTGGGAGGGAAGCACTGAAGCTTTCTTT
CASSHPPWEGSTEAFF
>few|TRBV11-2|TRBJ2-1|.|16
TGTGCCAGCAGCTTAGATTTCCCAGGGGCCTACAATGAGCAGTTCTTC
CASSLDFPGAYNEQFF
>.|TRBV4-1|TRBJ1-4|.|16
TGCGCCAGCAGCCAAGATTCCCAACAGGGAGCAGAAAAACTGTTTTTT
CASSQDSQQGAEKLFF
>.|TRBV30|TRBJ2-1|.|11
TGTGCCTGGAGCGGGGACAATGAGCAGTTCTTC
CAWSGDNEQFF
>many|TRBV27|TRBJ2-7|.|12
TGTGCCAGCATCTTCAGGGAGAGGGAGCAGTACTTC
CASIFREREQYF
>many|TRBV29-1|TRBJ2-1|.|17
TGCAGCGTGGAGGGCAGGGGAACCCTCTCCCCCTACAATGAGCAGTTCTTC
CSVEGRGTLSPYNEQFF
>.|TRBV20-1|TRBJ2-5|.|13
TGCAGTGAAGAGGGTGGCCCGTCGAGGACCCAGTACTTC
CSEEGGPSRTQYF
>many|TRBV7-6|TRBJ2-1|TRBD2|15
TGTGCCAGCAGCGCCGCTAGCGGGAGGGCCCTTGAGCAGTTCTTC
CASSAASGRALEQFF
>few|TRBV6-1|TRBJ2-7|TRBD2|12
TGTGCCAGCACCGAGCGGGACTACGAGCAGTACTTC
CASTERDYEQYF
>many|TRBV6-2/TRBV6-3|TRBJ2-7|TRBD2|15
TGTGCCAGCAGTCGACTAGCGGGAGGGATCTACGAGCAGTACTTC
CASSRLAGGIYEQYF
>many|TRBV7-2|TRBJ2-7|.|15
TGTGCCAGCAGCTTCCGGACAGCCAGCTCCTACGAGCAGTACTTC
CASSFRTASSYEQYF
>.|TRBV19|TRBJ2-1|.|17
TGTGCCAGTAGTATAGTCGGCCTAGCAGGCTCCTACAATGAGCAGTTCTTC
CASSIVGLAGSYNEQFF
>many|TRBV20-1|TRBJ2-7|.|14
TGCAGTGCTAGAGATCCAGGGACGGCCTACGAGCAGTACTTC
CSARDPGTAYEQYF
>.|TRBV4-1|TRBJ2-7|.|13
TGCGCCAGCAGCCAAGGGGAGGAGAACGAGCAGTACTTC
CASSQGEENEQYF
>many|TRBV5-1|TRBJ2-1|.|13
TGCGCCAGCAGCTTGGATTTTAACAATGAGCAGTTCTTC
CASSLDFNNEQFF
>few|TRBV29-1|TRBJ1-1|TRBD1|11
TGCAGCGTTTCCCCGGGACAGGGGGCTTTCTTT
CSVSPGQGAFF
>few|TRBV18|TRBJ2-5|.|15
TGTGCCAGCTCCCCGACAGGCTTTGAGCGGGAGACCCAGTACTTC
CASSPTGFERETQYF
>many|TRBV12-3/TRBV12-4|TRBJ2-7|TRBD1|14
TGTGCCAGCAGGTGGACAGGGGAGCCCTACGAGCAGTACTTC
CASRWTGEPYEQYF
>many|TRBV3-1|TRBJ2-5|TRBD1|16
TGTGCCAGCAGCCATCCAGGACAGGGGGCGGGAGAGACCCAGTACTTC
CASSHPGQGAGETQYF
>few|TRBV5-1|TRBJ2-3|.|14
TGCGCCAGCAGCTTGGAAGGTATGAGAGATACGCAGTATTTT
CASSLEGMRDTQYF
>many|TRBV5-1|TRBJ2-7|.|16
TGCGCCAGCAGCTTGCCACTCCCAGGGGAGTCCTACGAGCAGTACTTC
CASSLPLPGESYEQYF
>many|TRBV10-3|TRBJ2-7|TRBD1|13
TGTGCCACCGGGACAGGGGAATCCTACGAGCAGTACTTC
CATGTGESYEQYF
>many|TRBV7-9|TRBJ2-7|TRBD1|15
TGTGCCAGCAGCTTAAGACAGGGGGCAGAATACGAGCAGTACTTC
CASSLRQGAEYEQYF